Included here is one TCR beta chain sequence, with context. Original handling: Nucleated cell number was recorded as an estimate derived from reference gene primer amplification. Clones were read by immunoSEQ multiplex PCR, and TCRdb kept only the in-frame ones, dropping some. The DNA gave D and trimming, while V, J and clone size come from that table. The table lists about 190,000 clones, roughly 80% of them singletons, with around 6.9% in the top ten. The CDR3 is 15 residues long. From germline, CDR1 is MNHEY and CDR2 SVGAGI. V was trimmed by 5 bases and J by 3 bases, leaving 14 bases between them. This record belongs to a study of blood T cell repertoires in COVID-19. Study-level information: The samples span acute and convalescent COVID-19 from the United States, Italy and Spain.

This TCR was sampled from a man in his 60s with acute or convalescent COVID-19. This rearrangement joins TRBV6-5 to TRBJ2-1; D uncertain. Sequencing input: peripheral blood. The CDR3 protein is CASSKRRPIYNEQFF. Here the CDR3 DNA reads TGTGCCAGCAGTAAAAGGAGACCCATCTACAATGAGCAGTTCTTC.